Described below is a single T cell receptor beta chain sequence and its context. Its binding antigen is unknown. Per-base qualities were not stored, and no clone one base away is much larger. The ViraFEST assay stimulated PBMC with viral peptide pools and then used TCR sequencing to identify antigen-specific CD4+ T cell clonotypes by expansion. After around ten days of culture, CD4+ T cells were isolated with the EasySep CD4+ T cell isolation kit. Each participant got two doses of an mRNA SARS-CoV-2 vaccine, either BNT162b2 or mRNA-1273. The absence of prior SARS-CoV-2 infection in healthy vaccine recipients was confirmed by negative nucleocapsid antibodies before and after vaccination. Each well held two million PBMC cultured in IMDM containing roughly 5% human AB serum, 10 IU/ml IL-2 and gentamicin, along with 8 to 10 ug/ml peptides. On days 3 and 7, half of the culture medium was replaced with fresh IL-2-containing medium. Each peptide stimulation condition was cultured in triplicate wells unless otherwise noted. Using Ficoll-Paque Plus gradient centrifugation, PBMC were separated from whole blood and then either used fresh or cryopreserved at -140C. Overlapping peptide pools spanned the spike proteins of SARS-CoV-2 and the common cold coronaviruses HCoV-NL63, HCoV-OC43 and HCoV-229E. The QIAamp micro DNA kit was used to extract genomic DNA from the cultured CD4+ T cells.

The data stem from a study of vaccination effects on CD4 cells after COVID-19 (dated by TCRdb to between 2020 and 2023). Regarding the study in general: Post-vaccine samples across the study were collected a median of 72 days after the second dose, with a range of 14 to 241. The Oncomine TCR Beta short-read assay on an Illumina iSeq 100 was used to sequence cultures from other donors in the study. SARS-CoV-2 spike-specific CD4+ TCR repertoires from before and after mRNA vaccination were compared in COVID-19 convalescent patients and in infection-naive vaccine recipients. The full study included over 8 COVID-19 convalescent patients and several SARS-CoV-2-naive healthy vaccine recipients.

Reading the germline V gene gives CDR1 SQVTM and CDR2 ANQGSEA. The trim is 5 bases for V and 4 bases for J, with a gap of 14 bases between the germline ends. Taken from cysteine to phenylalanine, the CDR3 has 13 residues. Here the CDR3 DNA is all that survives: 39 bases in frame from base 1. Study-wide findings and limitations: The study was limited by a small number of convalescent patients, and early post-infection timepoints were lacking. Among healthy vaccine recipients, nearly all vaccine-induced clones were SARS-CoV-2 mono-reactive, and only 1 of 255 was cross-reactive with common cold coronaviruses. Clones induced by infection and clones induced by vaccination both contracted markedly at late timepoints after vaccination, which fits with T cell responses waning over time.

Library preparation employed the immunoSEQ multiplex PCR assay. TCR beta CDR3 sequencing was performed on DNA from the cultured, isolated CD4+ T cells. Under the source paper's analysis protocol: Non-productive TCR sequences were removed and reads were trimmed to the CDR3 region, keeping CDR3s of at least 7 amino acids. Antigen-specific clonotypes were identified using the MANAFEST web app by comparison of expansion in peptide wells against reference cultures. For clones to be considered positive, expansion at FDR<0.05 versus reference and all other wells, an odds ratio above 5, and a frequency above 0.1% in two replicate wells were required. Clonotypes significantly expanded in SARS-CoV-2 spike wells and in at least one common cold coronavirus spike condition were defined as cross-reactive. CDR3 similarity was assessed by Levenshtein distance with the stringdist R package, and unrooted trees were built with ape in R 3.6.1. The clones in this table, taken by TCRdb from immuneACCESS, are in-frame only. Not every clone is retained; where verified, under half of the shortfall comes from an unresolved V gene, and the cause of the rest is unknown. V, J and clone size derive from that table, while D and trimming were established from the DNA sequence. The sample table records approximately 28,000 clones; 55% to 75% of these occur just once. In total, the top ten clones hold 8.5% to 10% of the sample.

The source material was CD4+ T cells from PBMCs cultured with HCoV-NL63 spike peptides, sampled after COVID-19 vaccination. Taken with the paper, the label for cell subset or site translates to: HCoV-NL63 spike overlapping peptide pool stimulation. The chain is encoded by TRBV29-1 joined to TRBJ1-1, and perhaps TRBD1 as D gene, on 5 matching bases. The sequence was obtained from a human donor who received a COVID-19 vaccine. The CDR3 region: CSVFRTSSTEAFF. The bases are TGCAGCGTTTTCAGGACATCAAGCACTGAAGCTTTCTTT.